This T cell receptor beta chain appears in the sequencing data of a study of tumor-infiltrating lymphocytes in primary liver carcinoma. This clonotype is labeled medium-sized. Its target is unknown. The roughly 17-31 mg bulk tissue piece was not sorted before simultaneous RNA and DNA extraction. Collection of samples drew on five separate regions of each tumor. CDR1 and CDR2 (germline): SGHNT, YENEEA. This CDR3 region has 13 residues. J lost 8 bases, V lost 3 bases, and 4 bases had no gene match. Findings and caveats of the study: Tumor top-250-clone fractions significantly exceeded those of blood (p = 0.039). Only about 7-24% of top clones spanned all five tumor regions.

Total RNA amounting to approximately 460 ng was the source from which TCR beta cDNA was made with a constant-region primer. ARM-PCR was slightly modified, and three nested multiplex PCR rounds with it gave rise to the TCR beta libraries. Investigators reported that the first two PCR rounds, at roughly 11 cycles each, used TRBV1-TRBV30 forward primers with a C-beta reverse primer. Via MiXCR, TCRdb re-called the multiplex PCR reads, giving one row per CDR3 protein. The top ten hold 25% to 35% of the sample, which has about 74,000 distinct CDR3 sequences, roughly three quarters seen once. The sample was liver tumor tissue from sampling region 4. Subset defined: tumor region T4, right-lateral pole. This clonotype originated in a man aged 40-49 years with primary liver carcinoma and hepatitis B virus infection. This sequence joins TRBV11-3 and TRBJ2-4; TRBD1 matches 7 bases. The CDR3 sequence: CASSLNQGDIQYF. In DNA form, the CDR3 reads TGTGCCAGCAGCTTGAATCAGGGGGACATTCAGTACTTC.